What follows describes a single TCR beta chain. The source of the sample is a study of graft-versus-host responses after intestinal transplantation. Study context: Every transplant recipient was induced with anti-thymocyte globulin, then maintained on tacrolimus and steroids for two to four years.

Clones were read by immunoSEQ multiplex PCR, and TCRdb kept only the in-frame ones, dropping some. The data contain about 8,900 clones, 27% of them singletons. CFSE-labeled responder cells (200,000) were plated with 200,000 irradiated, violet-dye-labeled stimulator cells. From germline, CDR1 is MGHRA and CDR2 YSYEKL. The V end was cut by 4 bases, the J end by 10 bases, with 16 bases between. The CDR3 loop spans 13 amino acids. The sample was alloreactive CD8+ T cells from a mixed lymphocyte reaction culture, taken before transplantation. Subset of the sample: CFSE-low proliferating T cells sorted from approximately six-day pre-transplant mixed lymphocyte reaction (GvH or HvG direction). The chain links TRBV4-1 to TRBJ1-1; D call uncertain. This sequence originates from a human patient who was an organ donor for intestinal transplantation. CDR3 region: CASSPLGLTRAFF. The CDR3 DNA is TGCGCCAGCAGCCCCTTAGGATTGACAAGAGCTTTCTTT.